What follows are 4 T cell receptor beta chains derived from one specimen sequenced in a study of blood T cells in healthy people across ages. It was with a sample-barcoded 5' primer and a J-beta primer mix that a second PCR of roughly 7 to 12 cycles was run. TCRdb analysed the 5' RACE reads with MiXCR anew, one entry per CDR3 protein. This table holds roughly 1,000,000 distinct CDR3 sequences, roughly 24% found once. The sample also formed part of further work on T cells of mothers and their children.

The specimen was blood. Every receptor here comes from a girl aged 2-10 years in good health.

The chain links TRBV9 to TRBJ2-5; possible D gene TRBD2, 7 bases. The J call may be wrong; the DNA end is better matched by TRBJ2-7. The CDR3 runs 13 residues. Germline values: CDR1 SGDLS, CDR2 YYNGEE. CDR3 in amino acids: CASSEGGSNEQYF. The DNA of the CDR3 is TGTGCCAGCAGCGAGGGGGGGTCTAACGAGCAGTACTTC.

The chain carries TRBV20-1 and TRBJ2-4; D is perhaps TRBD1 or TRBD2 (6 bases each). From germline, CDR1 is DFQATT and CDR2 SNEGSKA (reference sequence). The ends were cut back, 3 bases at V and 1 base at J, with 13 bases in the middle. This CDR3 is built from 15 residues. This CDR3 is CSASRWRGAKNIQYF. In DNA form, the CDR3 reads TGCAGTGCTAGTCGATGGAGGGGGGCCAAAAACATTCAGTACTTC.

A few counts support this clonotype. This sequence joins TRBV14 and TRBJ2-5; TRBD1 is a possible D gene (5 bases). The J call could be wrong; TRBJ2-1 is a better fit for the DNA end. There are 15 residues in the CDR3. Per the germline V gene, CDR1 is SGHDN and CDR2 is FVKESK. CDR3: CASSQVQGFWNEQFF. In nucleotides, the CDR3 is TGTGCCAGCAGCCAAGTCCAGGGATTTTGGAATGAGCAGTTCTTC.

About this clonotype: At one end the junction does not follow the germline gene, possibly because of a read error. The chain links TRBV9 to TRBJ1-1; a possible D gene is TRBD1 (6 bases). There are 15 residues in the CDR3. CDR1 is SGDLS and CDR2 is YYNGEE in the germline V gene. CDR3: CASSATGHWDTEPFF. The CDR3 DNA reads as TGTGCCAGCAGCGCAACCGGCCACTGGGACACTGAACCTTTCTTT.